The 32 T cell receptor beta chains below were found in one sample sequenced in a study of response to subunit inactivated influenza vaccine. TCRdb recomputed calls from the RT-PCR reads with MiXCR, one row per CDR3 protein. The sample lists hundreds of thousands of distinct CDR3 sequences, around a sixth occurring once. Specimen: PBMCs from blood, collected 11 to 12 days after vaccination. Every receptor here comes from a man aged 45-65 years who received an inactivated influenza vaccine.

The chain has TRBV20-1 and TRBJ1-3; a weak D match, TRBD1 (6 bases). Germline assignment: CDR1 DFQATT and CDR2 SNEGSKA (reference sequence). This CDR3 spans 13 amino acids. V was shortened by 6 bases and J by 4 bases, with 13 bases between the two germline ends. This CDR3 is CSARQAVGNTIYF. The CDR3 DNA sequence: TGCAGTGCAAGACAGGCCGTCGGAAACACCATATATTTT.

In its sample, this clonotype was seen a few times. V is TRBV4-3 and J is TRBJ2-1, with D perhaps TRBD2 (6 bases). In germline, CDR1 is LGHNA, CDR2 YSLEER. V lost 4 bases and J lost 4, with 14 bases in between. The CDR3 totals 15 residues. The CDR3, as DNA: TGCGCCAGCAGCCCCGGGACGGGGGATTACAATGAGCAGTTCTTC. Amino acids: CASSPGTGDYNEQFF.

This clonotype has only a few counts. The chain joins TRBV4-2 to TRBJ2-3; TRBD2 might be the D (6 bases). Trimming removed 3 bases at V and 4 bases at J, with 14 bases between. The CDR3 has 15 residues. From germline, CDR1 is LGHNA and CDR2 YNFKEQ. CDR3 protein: CASSQASGLADTQYF. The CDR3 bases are TGTGCCAGCAGCCAGGCCAGCGGGTTGGCAGATACGCAGTATTTT.

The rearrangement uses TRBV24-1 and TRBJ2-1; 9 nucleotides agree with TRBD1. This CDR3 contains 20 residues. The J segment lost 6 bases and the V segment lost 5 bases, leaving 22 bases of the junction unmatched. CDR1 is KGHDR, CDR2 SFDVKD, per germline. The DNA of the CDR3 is TGTGCCACCAGTGGCAAGGACAGGGGCGCACCTAAGACTAGTCCCAATGAGCAGTTCTTC. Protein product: CATSGKDRGAPKTSPNEQFF.

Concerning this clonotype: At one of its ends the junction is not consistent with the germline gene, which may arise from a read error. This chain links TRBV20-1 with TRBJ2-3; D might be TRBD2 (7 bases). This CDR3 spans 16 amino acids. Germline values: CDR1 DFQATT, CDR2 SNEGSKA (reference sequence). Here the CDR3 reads CSARDRLADSRDTQYF. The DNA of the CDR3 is TGCAGTGCTAGAGATCGTCTAGCGGACAGCAGAGATACGCAGTATTTT.

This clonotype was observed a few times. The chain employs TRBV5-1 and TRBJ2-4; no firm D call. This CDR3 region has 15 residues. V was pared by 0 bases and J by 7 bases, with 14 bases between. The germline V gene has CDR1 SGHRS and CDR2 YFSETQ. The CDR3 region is CASSLDGRQANIQYF. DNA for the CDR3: TGCGCCAGCAGCTTGGACGGACGCCAAGCGAACATTCAGTACTTC.

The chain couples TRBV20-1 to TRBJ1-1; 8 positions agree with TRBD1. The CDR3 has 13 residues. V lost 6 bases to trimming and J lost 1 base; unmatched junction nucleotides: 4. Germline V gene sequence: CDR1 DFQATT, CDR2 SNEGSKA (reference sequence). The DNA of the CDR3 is TGCAGTGCATGGGACAGGACGAACACTGAAGCTTTCTTT. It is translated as CSAWDRTNTEAFF.

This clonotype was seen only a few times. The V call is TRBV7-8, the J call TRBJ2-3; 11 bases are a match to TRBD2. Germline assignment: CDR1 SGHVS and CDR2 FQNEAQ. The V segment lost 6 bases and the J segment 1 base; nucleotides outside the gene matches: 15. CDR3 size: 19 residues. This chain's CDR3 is CASSSLLAGGRFRTDTQYF. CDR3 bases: TGTGCCAGCAGTTCCCTCCTAGCGGGGGGACGTTTTCGCACAGATACGCAGTATTTT.

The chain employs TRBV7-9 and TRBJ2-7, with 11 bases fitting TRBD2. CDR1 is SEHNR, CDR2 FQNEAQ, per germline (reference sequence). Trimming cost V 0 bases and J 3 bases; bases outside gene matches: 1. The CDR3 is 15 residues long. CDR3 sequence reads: CASSLAGLAVYEQYF. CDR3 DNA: TGTGCCAGCAGCTTAGCGGGACTAGCGGTCTACGAGCAGTACTTC.

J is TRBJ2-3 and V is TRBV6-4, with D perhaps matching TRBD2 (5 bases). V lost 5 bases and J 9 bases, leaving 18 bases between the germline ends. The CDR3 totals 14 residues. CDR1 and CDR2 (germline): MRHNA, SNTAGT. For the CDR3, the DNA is TGTGCCAGCAGTCTCGAGGGAGCGTCGGGGACGCAGTATTTT. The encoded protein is CASSLEGASGTQYF.

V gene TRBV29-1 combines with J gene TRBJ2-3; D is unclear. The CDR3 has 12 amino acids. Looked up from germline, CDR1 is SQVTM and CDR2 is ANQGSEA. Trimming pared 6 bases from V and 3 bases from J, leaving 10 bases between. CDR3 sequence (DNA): TGCAGCGTCACCTTAGGGACAGATACGCAGTATTTT. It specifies CSVTLGTDTQYF.

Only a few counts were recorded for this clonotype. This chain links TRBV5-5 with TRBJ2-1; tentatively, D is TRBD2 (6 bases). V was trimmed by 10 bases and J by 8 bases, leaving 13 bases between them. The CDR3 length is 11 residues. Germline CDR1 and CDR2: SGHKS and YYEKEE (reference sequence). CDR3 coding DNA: TGTGCCCGGGAGAATGGCGATGAGCAGTTCTTC. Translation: CARENGDEQFF.

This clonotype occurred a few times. The CDR3 coding sequence is TGTGCCAGCAGTGGGACTAGCGGGCAGTTCTTC. This sequence encodes CASSGTSGQFF. The chain links TRBV28 to TRBJ2-1, with 11 bases that match TRBD2. The CDR3 length is 11 residues. The germline V gene has CDR1 MDHEN and CDR2 SYDVKM. Losses at the gene ends were 5 bases for V and 12 bases for J; bases not matched to a gene: 0.

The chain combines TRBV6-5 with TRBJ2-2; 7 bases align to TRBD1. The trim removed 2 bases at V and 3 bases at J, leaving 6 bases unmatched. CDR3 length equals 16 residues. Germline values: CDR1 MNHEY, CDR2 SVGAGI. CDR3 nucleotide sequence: TGTGCCAGCAGTTACACGTACAGGGGCGACACCGGGGAGCTGTTTTTT. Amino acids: CASSYTYRGDTGELFF.

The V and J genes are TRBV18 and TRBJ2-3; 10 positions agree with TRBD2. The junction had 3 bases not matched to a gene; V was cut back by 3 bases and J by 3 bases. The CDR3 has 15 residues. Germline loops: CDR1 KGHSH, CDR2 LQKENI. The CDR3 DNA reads TGTGCCAGCTCACCCGGGACTAGCGAAACAGATACGCAGTATTTT. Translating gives CASSPGTSETDTQYF.

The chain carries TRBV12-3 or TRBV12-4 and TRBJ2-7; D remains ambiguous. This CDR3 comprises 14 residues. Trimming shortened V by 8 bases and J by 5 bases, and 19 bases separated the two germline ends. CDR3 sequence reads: CASSSRHGADEQYF. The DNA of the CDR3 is TGTGCCAGCTCGAGTCGGCATGGTGCGGACGAGCAGTACTTC.

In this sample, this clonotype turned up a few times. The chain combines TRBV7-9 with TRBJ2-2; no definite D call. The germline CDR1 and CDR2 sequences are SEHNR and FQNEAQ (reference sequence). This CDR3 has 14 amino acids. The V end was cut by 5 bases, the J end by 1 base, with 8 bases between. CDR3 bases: TGTGCCAGCAGCCCGACAAAGAACACCGGGGAGCTGTTTTTT. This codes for CASSPTKNTGELFF.

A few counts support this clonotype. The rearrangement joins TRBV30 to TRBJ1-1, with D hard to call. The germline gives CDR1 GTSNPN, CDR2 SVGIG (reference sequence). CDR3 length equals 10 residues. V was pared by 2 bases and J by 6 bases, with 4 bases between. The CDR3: CAWSRAEAFF. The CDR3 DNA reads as TGTGCCTGGAGTCGGGCTGAAGCTTTCTTT.

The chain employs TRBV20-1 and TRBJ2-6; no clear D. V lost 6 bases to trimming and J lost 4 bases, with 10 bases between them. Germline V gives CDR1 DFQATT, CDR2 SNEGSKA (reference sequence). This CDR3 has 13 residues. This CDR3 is CSAVSGGANVLTF. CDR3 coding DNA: TGCAGTGCAGTGTCGGGCGGGGCCAACGTCCTGACTTTC.

The CDR3 nucleotides are TGTGCCAGCAGTTTGGACAGGGGGCGGGGGACTGAAGCTTTCTTT. Protein sequence: CASSLDRGRGTEAFF. The rearrangement joins TRBV6-5 to TRBJ1-1; 11 bases align to TRBD1. V lost 4 bases, J lost 5 bases, and 6 bases stayed unmatched. Per germline, CDR1 MNHEY and CDR2 SVGAGI. This CDR3 contains 15 residues.

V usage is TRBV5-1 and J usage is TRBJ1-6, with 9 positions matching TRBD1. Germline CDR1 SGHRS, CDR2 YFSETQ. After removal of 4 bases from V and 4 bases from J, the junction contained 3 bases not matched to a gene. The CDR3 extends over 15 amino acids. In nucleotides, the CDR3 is TGCGCCAGCAGCACAGGACAGGGGTATAATTCACCCCTCCACTTT. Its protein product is CASSTGQGYNSPLHF.

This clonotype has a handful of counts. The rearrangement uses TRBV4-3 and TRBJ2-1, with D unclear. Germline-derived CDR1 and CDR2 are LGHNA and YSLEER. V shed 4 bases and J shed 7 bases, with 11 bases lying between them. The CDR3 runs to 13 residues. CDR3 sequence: CASSPNWGNEQFF. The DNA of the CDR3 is TGCGCCAGCAGCCCAAACTGGGGAAATGAGCAGTTCTTC.

CDR3 DNA: TGTGCCAGCAGCTTCGGACAGCTGTTTGGGGACACTGAAGCTTTCTTT. Translated: CASSFGQLFGDTEAFF. The V gene is TRBV5-5, the J gene TRBJ1-1; D is possibly TRBD1 (6 bases). Germline-derived CDR1 and CDR2 are SGHKS and YYEKEE (reference sequence). The CDR3 runs to 16 residues. V dropped 2 bases and J dropped 3 bases, with 17 bases sitting between them.

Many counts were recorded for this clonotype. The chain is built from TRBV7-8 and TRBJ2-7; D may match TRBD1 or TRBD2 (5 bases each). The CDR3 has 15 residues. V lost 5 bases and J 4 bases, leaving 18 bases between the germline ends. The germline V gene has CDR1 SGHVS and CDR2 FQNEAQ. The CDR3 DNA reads TGTGCCAGCAGCCCAATGGGGACCGCTAAGTACGAGCAGTACTTC. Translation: CASSPMGTAKYEQYF.

The CDR3 sequence is CSARAGDGDNYGYTF. CDR3 DNA sequence: TGCAGTGCTAGAGCAGGGGACGGGGATAACTATGGCTACACCTTC. The chain joins TRBV20-1 to TRBJ1-2, with a possible D match to TRBD1 (6 bases). Between the trimmed V and J ends, which lost 1 base and 1 base, there was a span of 13 bases. Germline V lookup: CDR1 DFQATT, CDR2 SNEGSKA (reference sequence). The CDR3 totals 15 residues.

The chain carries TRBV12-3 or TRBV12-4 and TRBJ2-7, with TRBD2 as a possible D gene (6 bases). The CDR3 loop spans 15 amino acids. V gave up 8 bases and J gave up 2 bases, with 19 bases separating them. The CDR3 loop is CASRHRDSEAYEQYF. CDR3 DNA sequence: TGTGCCAGCCGGCACCGGGACTCCGAGGCCTACGAGCAGTACTTC.

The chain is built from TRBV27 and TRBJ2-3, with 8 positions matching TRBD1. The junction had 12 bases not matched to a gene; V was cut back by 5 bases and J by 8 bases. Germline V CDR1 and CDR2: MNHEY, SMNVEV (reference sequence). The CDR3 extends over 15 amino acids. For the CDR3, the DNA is TGTGCCAGCAGTCCGGACAGGGTAACCCAGGGTACGCAGTATTTT. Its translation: CASSPDRVTQGTQYF.

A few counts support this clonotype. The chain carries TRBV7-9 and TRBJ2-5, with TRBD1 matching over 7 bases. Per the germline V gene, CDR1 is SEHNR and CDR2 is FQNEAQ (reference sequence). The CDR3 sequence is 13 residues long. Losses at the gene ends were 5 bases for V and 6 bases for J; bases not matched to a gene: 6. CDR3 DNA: TGTGCCAGCAGCGATATGACAGGGAAGACCCAGTACTTC. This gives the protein CASSDMTGKTQYF.

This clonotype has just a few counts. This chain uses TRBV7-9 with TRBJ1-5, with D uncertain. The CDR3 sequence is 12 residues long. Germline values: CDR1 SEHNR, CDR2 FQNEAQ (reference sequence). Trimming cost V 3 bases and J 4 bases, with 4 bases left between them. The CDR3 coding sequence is TGTGCCAGCAGCTTTTTTAATCAGCCCCAGCATTTT. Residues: CASSFFNQPQHF.

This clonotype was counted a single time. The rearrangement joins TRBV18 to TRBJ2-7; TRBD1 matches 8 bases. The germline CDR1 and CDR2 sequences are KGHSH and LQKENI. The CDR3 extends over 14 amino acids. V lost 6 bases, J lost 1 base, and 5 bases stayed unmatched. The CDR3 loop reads CASSDRTGSYEQYF. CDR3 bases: TGTGCCAGCTCCGACCGGACAGGGTCCTACGAGCAGTACTTC.

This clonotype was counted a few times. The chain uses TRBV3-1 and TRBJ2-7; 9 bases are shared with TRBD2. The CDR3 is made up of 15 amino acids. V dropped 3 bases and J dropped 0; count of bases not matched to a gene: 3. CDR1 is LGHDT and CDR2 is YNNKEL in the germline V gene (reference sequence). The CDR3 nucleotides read TGTGCCAGCAGCCATGAGACTAGCGGCTCCTACGAGCAGTACTTC. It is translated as CASSHETSGSYEQYF.

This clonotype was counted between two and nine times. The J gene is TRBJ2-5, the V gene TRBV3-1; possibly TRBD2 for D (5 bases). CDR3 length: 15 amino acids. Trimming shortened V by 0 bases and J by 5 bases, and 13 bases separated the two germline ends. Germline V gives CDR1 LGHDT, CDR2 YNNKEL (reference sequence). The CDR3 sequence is CASSQDLLDAETQYF. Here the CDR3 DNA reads TGTGCCAGCAGCCAAGATTTACTAGACGCTGAGACCCAGTACTTC.